This record looks at one TCR beta chain sequence and its context. The data are from a study of blood T cell repertoires in COVID-19. The repertoire was sequenced with immunoSEQ multiplex PCR; TCRdb's copy has only in-frame clones and lacks some. This table has under 350,000 clones, around 87% appearing once. The CDR3 spans 15 residues. J gave up 2 bases and V 5 bases, and 7 bases lay outside the gene matches. Germline CDR1 is MNHNS and CDR2 is SASEGT. Specimen: peripheral blood. The chain combines TRBV6-1 with TRBJ2-5; 8 bases agree with TRBD2. This receptor was identified in a man in his 70s with acute or convalescent COVID-19. CDR3 nucleotides: TGTGCCAGCAGTTTCCTTAGCGGGGAGCAAGAGACCCAGTACTTC. Translated, it gives CASSFLSGEQETQYF.